This TCR beta chain is from a study of cytomegalovirus exposure and HLA in healthy donors. Germline-derived CDR1 and CDR2 are LGHNA and YSLEER. This CDR3 spans 15 amino acids. The ends lost 4 bases at V and 2 bases at J; junction bases unmatched: 7. Overall study findings and caveats: Per a prior analysis, the majority of TCR beta V segments were productive roughly 87% or roughly 30% of the time. Published work reported that the classifier diagnosed cytomegalovirus status with high specificity and sensitivity. Usually a TCR sequence was rare, but some public TCRs were found in many donors.

A word on this clone: Antigen: not known.

The PCR was carried out with 60 Vbeta primers and 13 Jbeta primers. Sequencing was performed with immunoSEQ multiplex PCR; in TCRdb, only in-frame clones are kept and a portion is missing. Here the sample spans over 150,000 clones, 70% to 75% being singletons. This receptor was obtained from a male donor in good health and CMV-seronegative. The chain combines TRBV4-3 with TRBJ2-7, with 8 bases that match TRBD1. Material: PBMCs. In nucleotides, the CDR3 is TGCGCCAGCAGCCTGGAGGGACAGGCTCCCTACGAGCAGTACTTC. This encodes CASSLEGQAPYEQYF.